These 24 T cell receptor beta chains were all obtained from the same sample, sequenced in a study of T-cell memory formation after mild COVID-19 (dated by TCRdb to the early 2020s). Library prep was done by 5' RACE. The data were produced on an Illumina NovaSeq 6000. TCRdb trimmed the raw reads at Q25, called clones with MiXCR and kept productive beta chains. Entries that share a CDR3 protein sequence are merged under the most common genes and DNA. The table for this sample lists roughly 170,000 distinct CDR3 sequences; roughly 20% of them were counted only once. The biggest ten clones account for roughly 3.9% of the sample. The sequenced sample consisted of PBMCs or a T cell subset sorted from them (not recorded which). These receptors were taken from a man younger than 35 who had mild COVID-19 (a few samples of this study predate the infection). The sample titles of this study are shuffled in the database, so cell type and time point are left out; the donor was told from shared clones.

The chain recombines TRBV7-2 with TRBJ1-3, with D possibly being TRBD1 (5 bases). With 0 bases removed from V and 4 bases from J, the gap between germline ends came to 10 bases. Germline V gene sequence: CDR1 SGHTA, CDR2 FQGNSA. This CDR3 comprises 15 residues. The CDR3 region is CASSLAAGIGNTIYF. The CDR3 coding sequence is TGTGCCAGCAGCTTAGCGGCAGGGATCGGAAACACCATATATTTT. The variable domain in full, with the rest retrieved from reference TRBV7-2 and TRBJ1-3, is GAGVSQSPSNKVTEKGKDVELRCDPISGHTALYWYRQSLGQGLEFLIYFQGNSAPDKSGLPSDRFSAERTGGSVSTLTIQRTQQEDSAVYLCASSLAAGIGNTIYFGEGSWLTVV.

This clonotype turned up a few times. J is TRBJ1-1 and V is TRBV6-2 or TRBV6-3; 7 positions match TRBD1. The CDR3 is 16 residues long. Germline loops: CDR1 MNHEY, CDR2 SVGEGT. With V trimmed by 5 bases and J by 1 base, 10 bases remained unmatched. In nucleotides, the CDR3 is TGTGCCAGCAGTGGGCGTTTGGGACAGAAGAACACTGAAGCTTTCTTT. Protein sequence: CASSGRLGQKNTEAFF.

The V and J genes are TRBV6-6 and TRBJ1-6; D is unclear. This CDR3 has 14 residues. Germline CDR1 and CDR2: MNHNY and SVGAGI (reference sequence). V was clipped by 2 bases and J by 6 bases, with 8 bases between them. The CDR3 nucleotides read TGTGCCAGCAGTTACCGGACCGTTAATTCACCCCTCCACTTT. It is translated as CASSYRTVNSPLHF.

The gene calls are TRBV4-3 and TRBJ2-1, with 10 nucleotides matching TRBD1. Germline-derived CDR1 and CDR2 are LGHNA and YSLEER. V shed 1 base and J 4 bases; nucleotides not matched to a gene: 4. The CDR3 has 16 amino acids. CDR3 coding DNA: TGCGCCAGCAGCCAAGGGGCGGGACAGGGGTACAATGAGCAGTTCTTC. Translation: CASSQGAGQGYNEQFF.

This clonotype appeared a single time. The chain joins TRBV18 to TRBJ2-2; D not resolved. Between the trimmed V and J ends, which lost 3 bases and 4 bases, there was a span of 9 bases. Germline assignment: CDR1 KGHSH and CDR2 LQKENI. The CDR3 totals 14 residues. The CDR3 region has the DNA TGTGCCAGCTCACCGGCCGACTTCACCGGGGAGCTGTTTTTT. Protein product: CASSPADFTGELFF.

This clonotype turned up a few times. V gene TRBV6-5 combines with J gene TRBJ2-7; D gene uncertain. The V and J ends lost 2 bases and 3 bases respectively, with 14 bases between them. Germline V gene sequence: CDR1 MNHEY, CDR2 SVGAGI. This CDR3 is 15 amino acids long. The CDR3 spells CASSYLDGIGYEQYF. DNA for the CDR3: TGTGCCAGCAGTTACCTGGACGGCATAGGCTACGAGCAGTACTTC.

This clonotype was counted only a few times. CDR3 in DNA: TGTGCCAGCAGACCTCACGGTGCTCACGAGCAGTACGTC. Residues: CASRPHGAHEQYV. V is TRBV27 and J is TRBJ2-7; no definite D call. The germline V gene encodes CDR1 MNHEY and CDR2 SMNVEV (reference sequence). V lost 6 bases, J lost 5 bases, and 14 bases lay in between. The CDR3 is made up of 13 amino acids.

This rearrangement joins TRBV6-5 to TRBJ1-5, with TRBD1 matching over 7 bases. CDR1 is MNHEY and CDR2 is SVGAGI in the germline V gene. This CDR3 comprises 13 residues. J was trimmed by 5 bases and V by 6 bases; bases with no gene match: 4. In nucleotides, the CDR3 is TGTGCCAGCAGGCAGGGGGAGTATCAGCCCCAGCATTTT. Its protein product is CASRQGEYQPQHF.

This clonotype was counted only a few times. The chain carries TRBV6-5 and TRBJ2-6; maybe TRBD1 (5 bases). In germline, CDR1 is MNHEY, CDR2 SVGAGI. Trimming left V 6 bases short and J 0 bases short, with 9 bases between. The CDR3 runs 15 residues. The CDR3 region is CASSRQLSGANVLTF. The CDR3, as DNA: TGTGCCAGCAGCCGACAGCTCTCTGGGGCCAACGTCCTGACTTTC.

This sequence joins TRBV4-3 and TRBJ1-1; 10 bases agree with TRBD1. The CDR3 loop spans 16 amino acids. The V gene end was trimmed by 5 bases and the J gene end by 5 bases; junction bases not matched to a gene: 11. CDR1 is LGHNA and CDR2 is YSLEER in the germline V gene. CDR3 protein: CASSAQTGGAGTEAFF. The CDR3 coding sequence is TGCGCCAGCAGCGCGCAGACAGGGGGCGCGGGAACTGAAGCTTTCTTT.

The chain links TRBV11-2 to TRBJ2-1, with 11 positions matching TRBD2. Germline loops: CDR1 SGHAT, CDR2 FQNNGV. The CDR3 consists of 17 residues. With V trimmed by 1 base and J by 4 bases, 6 bases remained unmatched. CDR3 amino acids: CASSLVAGGTTYNEQFF. The CDR3 DNA sequence: TGTGCCAGCAGCTTAGTAGCGGGGGGGACCACTTACAATGAGCAGTTCTTC.

This clonotype turned up a few times. This sequence joins TRBV12-3 or TRBV12-4 and TRBJ1-1; TRBD1 matches 10 bases. The CDR3 is 15 amino acids. V lost 3 bases and J lost 12; bases outside the gene matches: 13. CDR3 region: CASSFSDRGALRPFF. In DNA, the CDR3 is TGTGCCAGCAGTTTCTCGGACAGGGGGGCTTTGAGACCTTTCTTT.

The V gene is TRBV5-1, the J gene TRBJ2-3, with TRBD1 matching over 9 bases. This CDR3 is 17 amino acids long. Per germline, CDR1 SGHRS and CDR2 YFSETQ. V dropped 4 bases and J dropped 1; count of bases not matched to a gene: 10. The CDR3 loop reads CASSPGQGSIRTDTQYF. The DNA of the CDR3 is TGCGCCAGCAGCCCAGGACAGGGGTCCATACGCACAGATACGCAGTATTTT.

This clonotype was picked up a small number of times. The gene calls are TRBV7-3 and TRBJ2-1; D perhaps matches TRBD2 (6 bases). CDR1 is SGHTA, CDR2 FQGTGA, per germline. Trimming pared 5 bases from V and 9 bases from J, leaving 17 bases between. The CDR3 has 14 residues. The CDR3 is CASSALGGAGEQFF. CDR3 coding DNA: TGTGCCAGCAGCGCTTTGGGCGGGGCGGGTGAGCAGTTCTTC.

This sequence joins TRBV15 and TRBJ2-5; no reliable D call. V was cut by 0 bases and J by 5 bases, with 7 bases left in between. This CDR3 is 13 amino acids long. CDR1 and CDR2 from the germline V gene are LNHNV and YYDKDF (reference sequence). The CDR3 sequence: CATSRDLRETQYF. The CDR3 coding sequence is TGTGCCACCAGCAGAGATCTTCGGGAGACCCAGTACTTC.

This clonotype occurred many times. The J gene is TRBJ2-1, the V gene TRBV21-1. TRBV21-1 is flagged as a pseudogene. CDR3 length equals 9 residues. This CDR3 reads CASLGRQFF. The CDR3, as DNA: TGTGCCAGCTTAGGTCGGCAGTTCTTC.

The table lists this clonotype with a few counts. The chain uses TRBV18 and TRBJ2-7; D not resolved. V lost 3 bases and J 0 bases, leaving 6 bases between the germline ends. The germline gives CDR1 KGHSH, CDR2 LQKENI. CDR3 length equals 13 residues. The CDR3, as DNA: TGTGCCAGCTCACCCCCGAGCTCCTACGAGCAGTACGTC. Translating gives CASSPPSSYEQYV.

This chain uses TRBV6-5 with TRBJ2-7, with D perhaps matching TRBD1 (6 bases). Germline V gene lookup returns CDR1 MNHEY and CDR2 SVGAGI. With 5 bases removed from V and 5 bases from J, the gap between germline ends came to 13 bases. The CDR3 is 13 amino acids. The CDR3 is CASSRAGVHEQYF. CDR3 bases: TGTGCCAGCAGTCGCGCAGGGGTCCACGAGCAGTACTTC.

The table lists this clonotype with many counts. The chain is built from TRBV5-1 and TRBJ2-2; 7 nucleotides align to TRBD2. The CDR3 consists of 14 residues. Germline lookup yields CDR1 SGHRS and CDR2 YFSETQ. V trimming: 7 bases; J trimming: 4 bases; junction bases outside the gene matches: 7. CDR3 region: CASGYPGGTGELFF. For the CDR3, the DNA is TGCGCCAGCGGCTACCCGGGGGGCACCGGGGAGCTGTTTTTT.

The chain uses TRBV5-1 and TRBJ1-2; D is ambiguous. V lost 0 bases, J lost 8 bases, and 14 bases lay in between. Germline assignment: CDR1 SGHRS and CDR2 YFSETQ. The length of the CDR3 is 14 residues. The CDR3 sequence is CASSLEVGVQGYTF. Written as DNA, the CDR3 is TGCGCCAGCAGCTTGGAGGTTGGCGTTCAGGGCTACACCTTC.

This chain connects TRBV18 to TRBJ2-7; maybe TRBD1 (6 bases). This CDR3 spans 16 amino acids. The germline V and J ends were trimmed by 3 bases and 4 bases, with 19 bases remaining between them. Germline V CDR1 and CDR2: KGHSH, LQKENI. The CDR3 region has the DNA TGTGCCAGCTCACCCGATTCCCACAGGGTTAGGTACGAGCAGTACGTC. It codes for CASSPDSHRVRYEQYV.

In this sample, this clonotype turned up a few times. The rearrangement uses TRBV29-1 and TRBJ2-1; TRBD2 is a possible D gene (7 bases). CDR3 length equals 14 residues. Trimming removed 7 bases at V and 0 bases at J, with 13 bases between. The germline CDR1 and CDR2 sequences are SQVTM and ANQGSEA. CDR3 sequence: CSGREGGSYNEQFF. The CDR3 DNA sequence: TGCAGCGGGAGGGAGGGGGGCTCCTACAATGAGCAGTTCTTC.

Ten or more counts support this clonotype. The gene calls are TRBV11-2 and TRBJ2-3; no reliable D call. Trimming shortened V by 1 base and J by 2 bases, and 7 bases separated the two germline ends. In germline, CDR1 is SGHAT, CDR2 FQNNGV. The CDR3 consists of 14 residues. CDR3 amino acids: CASSLAAYTDTQYF. CDR3 sequence (DNA): TGTGCCAGCAGCTTAGCGGCTTACACAGATACGCAGTATTTT.

V and J are TRBV7-9 and TRBJ2-1, with D maybe TRBD2 (5 bases). The CDR3 consists of 16 residues. V was clipped by 4 bases and J by 5 bases, with 18 bases between them. The germline V gene encodes CDR1 SEHNR and CDR2 FQNEAQ (reference sequence). In DNA form, the CDR3 reads TGTGCCAGCAGCTCCCCTCCCTCGGACGGGGACAATGAGCAGTTCTTC. The encoded protein is CASSSPPSDGDNEQFF.